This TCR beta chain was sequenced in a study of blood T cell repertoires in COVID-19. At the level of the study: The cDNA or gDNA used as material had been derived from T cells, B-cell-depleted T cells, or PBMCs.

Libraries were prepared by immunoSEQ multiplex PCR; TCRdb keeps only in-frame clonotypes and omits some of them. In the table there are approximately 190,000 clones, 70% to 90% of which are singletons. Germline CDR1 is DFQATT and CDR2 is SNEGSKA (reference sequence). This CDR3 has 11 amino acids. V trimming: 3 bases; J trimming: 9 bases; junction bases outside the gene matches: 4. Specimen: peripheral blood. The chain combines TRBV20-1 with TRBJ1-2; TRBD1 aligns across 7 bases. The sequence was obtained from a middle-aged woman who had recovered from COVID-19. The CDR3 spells CSASWTGSYTF. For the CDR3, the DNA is TGCAGTGCTAGTTGGACAGGAAGCTACACCTTC.